These T cell receptor beta chains were read from a single sample in a study of T cell responses to AZD1222 COVID-19 vaccine. Profiled with immunoSEQ multiplex PCR; TCRdb holds only in-frame clones, not every one. Of about 130,000 clones in the sample, approximately 91% were seen once. The source was peripheral blood, collected on day 0 of AZD1222 vaccination. These receptors were collected from an adult in good health. CDR3s include the opening cysteine and the closing phenylalanine or tryptophan. D genes are given only for firm matches. For some rows the clone size is stated as once, few or many, or as a class when expanded; others skip it.

TRBD1	.	TRBJ1-3	TRBV2	TGTGCCAGCAGTCGACAGGGTACAAGCTCTGGAAACACCATATATTTT	CASSRQGTSSGNTIYF
TRBD2	.	TRBJ2-3	TRBV6-5	TGTGCCAGCACAACTAGCGGGGGGGCAGATACGCAGTATTTT	CASTTSGGADTQYF
TRBD1	.	TRBJ1-2	TRBV10-3	TGTGCCATCAGTGATGACAGGGGTTATGGCTACACCTTC	CAISDDRGYGYTF
TRBD2	.	TRBJ2-1	TRBV7-2	TGTGCCAGCAGCGTAAGGACTAGCGGGGGGGTTAATGAGCAGTTCTTC	CASSVRTSGGVNEQFF
TRBD2	.	TRBJ2-7	TRBV27	TGTGCCAGCAGTTTCAGCGGGAGCGTCGCTTCCGAGCAGTACTTC	CASSFSGSVASEQYF
TRBD2	.	TRBJ2-1	TRBV4-2	TGTGCCAGCAGCCAAGTCCTCCCCGATCGGACTAGCGGGAGTCGGAGTGAGCAGTTCTTC	CASSQVLPDRTSGSRSEQFF
TRBD2	.	TRBJ2-5	TRBV7-2	TGTGCCAGCAGCTTAGAAAGTGGCCTAGCGGGAGGGGAGACCCAGTACTTC	CASSLESGLAGGETQYF
.	.	TRBJ2-1	TRBV7-9	TGTGCCAGCAGCTTAGAGACAGAGTCCAATGAGCAGTTCTTC	CASSLETESNEQFF
.	.	TRBJ2-5	TRBV20-1	TGCAGTGCTGGGCACCAAGAGACCCAGTACTTC	CSAGHQETQYF
.	few	TRBJ1-1	TRBV5-1	TGCGCCAGCAGCCGATGGGACCGCCAGAACACTGAAGCTTTCTTT	CASSRWDRQNTEAFF
TRBD2	.	TRBJ2-1	TRBV15	TGTGCCACCAGCAGAGGACTAGCGGGTTACAATGAGCAGTTCTTC	CATSRGLAGYNEQFF
TRBD1	.	TRBJ2-7	TRBV3-1/TRBV3-2	TGTGCCAGCAGCCAGGGGACAGGGAGTTCCGTCTACGAGCAGTACTTC	CASSQGTGSSVYEQYF
.	once	TRBJ1-3	TRBV6-5	TGTGCCAGCAGTTATGGTAACACCATATATTTT	CASSYGNTIYF
.	.	TRBJ1-2	TRBV30	TGTGCCTGGAGTGTACTGGAGGGGAACTATGGCTACACCTTC	CAWSVLEGNYGYTF
TRBD1	once	TRBJ1-2	TRBV19	TGTGCCAGTAGTATCTGGTCCCGGGACAGCTCATCCTATGGCTACACCTTC	CASSIWSRDSSSYGYTF
TRBD1	.	TRBJ1-1	TRBV29-1	TGCAGCGTTGAAGAGGACAGGGTTGGGGCTTTCTTT	CSVEEDRVGAFF
TRBD2	few	TRBJ2-1	TRBV15	TGTGCCACCTCTCGCAGGGGGGGACTAGCGGGAGGTCCGAATGAGCAGTTCTTC	CATSRRGGLAGGPNEQFF
TRBD2	once	TRBJ2-4	TRBV29-1	TGCAGCGTTCTAGCGGGAGGGCGACTTAACTTTGGCATTCAGTACTTC	CSVLAGGRLNFGIQYF
.	.	TRBJ1-5	TRBV7-9	TGTGCCAGCAGCGTTTCCGGCAATCAGCCCCAGCATTTT	CASSVSGNQPQHF
TRBD2	once	TRBJ2-5	TRBV7-3	TGTGCCAGCAGCTGGGGACTAGGGGGAGAGACCCAGTACTTC	CASSWGLGGETQYF
.	.	TRBJ1-2	TRBV3-1/TRBV3-2	TGTGCCAGCAGCCAAGATCCGGGGCAGGGGTACGACGGCTACACCTTC	CASSQDPGQGYDGYTF
.	.	TRBJ1-5	TRBV7-9	TGTGCCAGCAGCCGGGGGGAAAGTCGCAATCAGCCCCAGCATTTT	CASSRGESRNQPQHF
.	.	TRBJ2-7	TRBV30	TGTGCCTGCTTTGGGGCGGGGCCCCGGCAGCAGTACTTC	CACFGAGPRQQYF
.	.	TRBJ1-6	TRBV30	TGTGCCTGGAGTCTAAAATTTTCACCCCTCCACTTT	CAWSLKFSPLHF
.	.	TRBJ2-1	TRBV28	TGTGCCAGCAGTTTATTTGGGAATGAGCAGTTCTTC	CASSLFGNEQFF
.	.	TRBJ2-1	TRBV10-3	TGTGCCATACAAGCGGATTTAATATCACCTTACAATGAGCAGTTCTTC	CAIQADLISPYNEQFF
TRBD2	.	TRBJ2-7	TRBV9	TGTGCCAGCAGCGTAGAGGGCGGGAGTTTGTACGAGCAGTACTTC	CASSVEGGSLYEQYF
.	.	TRBJ1-4	TRBV19	TGTGCCAGTAGTTCCCCGCGGTCAACTAATGAAAAACTGTTTTTT	CASSSPRSTNEKLFF
.	.	TRBJ1-2	TRBV7-6	TGTGCCAGCAGCTTAGGCGGGACGGCGGATTTCGCTGGCTACACCTTC	CASSLGGTADFAGYTF
TRBD1	.	TRBJ1-2	TRBV6-5	TGTGCCAGCATCCCGGGACAGGGGGCGCCTGGCTACACCTTC	CASIPGQGAPGYTF
.	.	TRBJ1-5	TRBV7-9	TGTGCCAGCAGCTTAGCACTCACAGGGAAGGGCAATCAGCCCCAGCATTTT	CASSLALTGKGNQPQHF
.	.	TRBJ2-7	TRBV2	TGTGCCAGCATCTCGGGGTGGGAGGCCTCCTACGAGCAGTACTTC	CASISGWEASYEQYF